This T cell receptor (beta chain) was profiled in a study of CD8 T cells in Susac syndrome. This clonotype was counted once. After extraction with the RNeasy kit, about 0.45 to 1 ug of the RNA was reverse transcribed using random hexamers. Amplification of TCR beta CDR3 used immunoSEQ multiplex PCR across 54 Vbeta and 13 Jbeta. One entry per CDR3 protein, called by TCRdb with MiXCR from the immunoSEQ multiplex PCR reads. This table holds about 150,000 distinct CDR3 sequences, under 97% found once. Trimming took 5 bases from V and 8 from J, leaving 9 bases between them. The germline V gene encodes CDR1 MDHEN and CDR2 SYDVKM. There are 11 residues in the CDR3. Through negative isolation, CD4+ and CD8+ T cells were obtained, while TEMRA cells were enriched using FACS.

This receptor was taken from a human donor with Susac syndrome. This chain joins TRBV28 and TRBJ1-1; TRBD1 might be the D (5 bases). Sample: CD4+ T cells from PBMCs. As DNA, the CDR3 is TGTGCCAGCAGTCCCCGGACAGAAGCTTTCTTT. The encoded protein is CASSPRTEAFF.